This T cell receptor beta chain was recovered during a study of cytomegalovirus exposure and HLA in healthy donors. Overall study: Previous work identified roughly 110 million unique TCR beta sequences from around 170 million T cells.

This CDR3 spans 16 amino acids. Germline assignment: CDR1 MDHEN and CDR2 SYDVKM. Trimming cost V 5 bases and J 5 bases; bases outside gene matches: 13. PCR was performed using 60 Vbeta and 13 Jbeta primers. The protocol was immunoSEQ multiplex PCR, while the TCRdb copy is restricted to in-frame clones and leaves out a portion. There are fewer than 200,000 clones in the sample; over 65% occur only once, and about 2.9% lies in the top ten. Though probably carrying unrecorded immune exposures, donors were nominally healthy at sampling. The source material was PBMCs. The source of this sequence is a woman in her thirties or forties in good health and CMV-seropositive. The V gene is TRBV28, the J gene TRBJ2-7; TRBD1 agrees at 9 bases. The CDR3 region has the DNA TGTGCCAGCAGTACCCCGGGACAGGGTAGGGCAAACGAGCAGTACTTC. Its translation is CASSTPGQGRANEQYF.